The 32 T cell receptor beta chains given below trace back to one sample, sequenced in a study of identical twins listed by TCRdb under 2016. Libraries were built with 5' RACE. This sample was sequenced with an Illumina HiSeq 2000. The public reads were run again by TCRdb, first through fastp at Q25 and then through MiXCR, and only productive beta chains were kept. Entries that share a CDR3 protein sequence are merged under the most common genes and DNA. This sample comprises roughly 250,000 distinct CDR3 sequences, 11% to 15% of them detected only once. 8.8% of the sample is in the top ten clones. Sequencing was carried out using memory (CD45RO+) T cells sorted from blood. Read against the paper, the sample's cell subset or site label means: CD45RO+ enriched T cells. Every receptor here comes from a woman aged 18 to 35 in good health.

The V gene is TRBV12-3 or TRBV12-4, the J gene TRBJ2-1; 8 bases are a match to TRBD1. The CDR3 is 12 residues long. The V segment lost 4 bases and the J segment 14 bases; nucleotides outside the gene matches: 7. The CDR3: CASSSRTGKEFF. The CDR3 nucleotides read TGTGCCAGCAGTTCGCGGACAGGGAAGGAGTTCTTC.

The sample holds a few counts of this clonotype. This chain links TRBV19 with TRBJ1-5; D remains ambiguous. The CDR3 is 14 amino acids. Per germline, CDR1 LNHDA and CDR2 SQIVND (reference sequence). V lost 8 bases, J lost 2 bases, and 13 bases lay in between. CDR3 nucleotide sequence: TGTGCCAGTTCCGGGCAAGTAGGCAATCAGCCCCAGCATTTT. Amino acid sequence: CASSGQVGNQPQHF.

The chain has TRBV6-6 and TRBJ2-7; maybe TRBD2 (5 bases). The CDR3 is 13 amino acids. Germline values: CDR1 MNHNY, CDR2 SVGAGI (reference sequence). Between the trimmed V and J ends, which lost 10 bases and 2 bases, there was a span of 15 bases. As DNA, the CDR3 is TGTGCCACCAGCTCGGGGTTCGCCTACGAGCAGTACTTC. This sequence encodes CATSSGFAYEQYF.

The chain employs TRBV5-1 and TRBJ2-2, with no clear D. This CDR3 has 16 amino acids. Germline lookup yields CDR1 SGHRS and CDR2 YFSETQ. V was shortened by 0 bases and J by 0 bases, with 9 bases between the two germline ends. The CDR3 sequence is CASSLGVSSNTGELFF. CDR3 nucleotide sequence: TGCGCCAGCAGCTTGGGTGTCTCCTCGAACACCGGGGAGCTGTTTTTT. The whole variable domain, remainder taken from reference TRBV5-1 and TRBJ2-2, is KAGVTQTPRYLIKTRGQQVTLSCSPISGHRSVSWYQQTPGQGLQFLFEYFSETQRNKGNFPGRFSGRQFSNSRSEMNVSTLELGDSALYLCASSLGVSSNTGELFFGEGSRLTVL.

This clonotype was detected a few times. Compared with germline, one end of the junction differs, possibly owing to a read error. The chain couples TRBV7-7 to TRBJ2-1; D may match TRBD1 or TRBD2 (6 bases each). The CDR3 is 13 amino acids. Germline values: CDR1 SSHAT, CDR2 FNYEAQ (reference sequence). This CDR3 is CASSLKGGDEQFF. CDR3 DNA: TGTGCTAGCAGCTTAAAGGGGGGAGATGAGCAGTTCTTC.

This clonotype was detected many times. The V call is TRBV10-3, the J call TRBJ2-3; the D gene is possibly TRBD1 (6 bases). CDR1 and CDR2 (germline): ENHRY, SYGVKD. Trimming stripped 1 base from V and 3 bases from J, with 11 bases between. The CDR3 contains 15 residues. The CDR3 is CAISEFGQLTDTQYF. Written as DNA, the CDR3 is TGTGCCATCAGTGAGTTCGGACAGCTTACAGATACGCAGTATTTT.

This clonotype was recorded a few times. The V call is TRBV19, the J call TRBJ2-3; possibly TRBD1 for D (6 bases). Trimming took off 5 bases at V and 1 base at J, with 13 bases between the two ends. The germline gives CDR1 LNHDA, CDR2 SQIVND (reference sequence). The CDR3 sequence is 15 residues long. CDR3 DNA: TGTGCCAGTAGTGGAACAGGGCAACGCACAGATACGCAGTATTTT. It codes for CASSGTGQRTDTQYF.

The sample holds many counts of this clonotype. The chain links TRBV10-2 to TRBJ1-5; D may be TRBD1 (5 bases). V lost 8 bases to trimming and J lost 4 bases, with 15 bases between them. The CDR3 consists of 14 residues. Germline CDR1 WSHSY, CDR2 SAAADI. DNA for the CDR3: TGCGCCAGCGGGTCGGGGCCAGGGAATCAGCCCCAGCATTTT. Protein: CASGSGPGNQPQHF.

The sample holds many counts of this clonotype. The rearrangement links TRBV3-1 to TRBJ1-2; 12 bases are a match to TRBD1. V was pared by 4 bases and J by 3 bases, with 3 bases of the junction left unmatched. The CDR3 is made up of 15 amino acids. From germline, CDR1 is LGHDT and CDR2 YNNKEL (reference sequence). CDR3 sequence reads: CASSRGTGGDYGYTF. The CDR3, as DNA: TGTGCCAGCAGCCGCGGGACAGGGGGCGACTATGGCTACACCTTC.

In this sample, this clonotype turned up a few times. The chain has TRBV20-1 and TRBJ2-3, with TRBD2 matching 13 bases. The germline CDR1 and CDR2 sequences are DFQATT and SNEGSKA (reference sequence). The V gene end was trimmed by 6 bases and the J gene end by 7 bases; junction bases not matched to a gene: 7. This CDR3 is 14 amino acids long. The CDR3 spells CSASLAGGKHTQYF. The CDR3 bases are TGCAGTGCATCACTAGCGGGAGGGAAACATACGCAGTATTTT.

This clonotype has more than one count but fewer than ten. The rearrangement links TRBV27 to TRBJ2-2, with TRBD1 matching over 8 bases. This CDR3 contains 16 residues. Germline V lookup: CDR1 MNHEY, CDR2 SMNVEV (reference sequence). The ends lost 8 bases at V and 1 base at J; junction bases unmatched: 9. For the CDR3, the DNA is TGTGCCAGCCGACGGGGGACAGGTTTGAACACCGGGGAGCTGTTTTTT. It specifies CASRRGTGLNTGELFF.

The chain uses TRBV6-2 or TRBV6-3 and TRBJ1-1; D is unclear. The germline CDR1 and CDR2 sequences are MNHEY and SVGEGT. The CDR3 has 14 amino acids. Deletions cut 0 bases from V and 3 bases from J, with 8 bases between. The CDR3 protein is CASSYSTGDTEAFF. The CDR3, as DNA: TGTGCCAGCAGTTACTCGACCGGGGACACTGAAGCTTTCTTT.

This clonotype was observed a handful of times. This chain links TRBV7-2 with TRBJ2-3; 12 bases are shared with TRBD2. V trimming: 5 bases; J trimming: 5 bases; junction bases outside the gene matches: 11. The CDR3 spans 17 residues. Germline lookup yields CDR1 SGHTA and CDR2 FQGNSA. CDR3 amino acids: CASSPGASGRARDTQYF. The DNA of the CDR3 is TGTGCCAGCAGCCCTGGGGCTAGCGGGAGGGCCAGAGATACGCAGTATTTT.

The chain couples TRBV7-2 to TRBJ1-1, with 9 bases lining up with TRBD1. The germline V gene encodes CDR1 SGHTA and CDR2 FQGNSA. Unmatched junction bases numbered 4, after V lost 5 bases and J lost 3 bases. This CDR3 comprises 14 residues. CDR3 coding DNA: TGTGCCAGCAGCCGGACAGGGGCGTACACTGAAGCTTTCTTT. Its protein is CASSRTGAYTEAFF.

CDR3 sequence: CASSVSTGGEQYF. CDR3 coding DNA: TGCGCCAGCAGTGTATCCACAGGGGGCGAGCAGTACTTC. This rearrangement joins TRBV10-1 to TRBJ2-7; 8 bases are shared with TRBD1. With V trimmed by 4 bases and J by 6 bases, 5 bases remained unmatched. Germline values: CDR1 WNHNN, CDR2 SYGVQD (reference sequence). This CDR3 is 13 amino acids long.

The rearrangement uses TRBV5-1 and TRBJ1-1; the D is unclear. Germline CDR1 reads SGHRS; CDR2 reads YFSETQ. Trimming removed 6 bases at V and 0 bases at J, with 12 bases between. This CDR3 is built from 14 residues. The CDR3 loop is CASKLGSMNTEAFF. In DNA, the CDR3 is TGCGCCAGCAAGCTGGGCAGCATGAACACTGAAGCTTTCTTT.

This clonotype was counted ten times or more. The chain links TRBV20-1 to TRBJ2-3; TRBD1 aligns across 8 bases. V was pared by 1 base and J by 4 bases, with 7 bases of the junction left unmatched. The CDR3 covers 15 residues. The V gene's germline CDR1 is DFQATT and CDR2 SNEGSKA (reference sequence). CDR3 in amino acids: CSARGTGSGADTQYF. In DNA, the CDR3 is TGCAGTGCTAGAGGGACAGGGTCCGGGGCAGATACGCAGTATTTT.

This clonotype turned up a few times. The V gene is TRBV5-5, the J gene TRBJ2-7; the D is unclear. The CDR3 runs to 14 residues. The germline CDR1 and CDR2 sequences are SGHKS and YYEKEE (reference sequence). V lost 5 bases to trimming and J lost 3 bases, with 15 bases between them. The CDR3 DNA is TGTGCCAGCAGGGAAAGTGCTTCCCTCTACGAGCAGTACTTC. Protein product: CASRESASLYEQYF.

A remark on this clonotype: An end of the junction does not agree with germline; a read error may underlie this. The chain joins TRBV6-4 to TRBJ2-3; 11 bases are shared with TRBD2. The germline CDR1 and CDR2 sequences are MRHNA and SNTAGT. CDR3 size: 15 residues. The DNA of the CDR3 is TGTGCCAGCAGCCTTAGCGGGGGGGAGTCAGATACGCAGTGTTTT. Translated: CASSLSGGESDTQCF.

The chain is built from TRBV2 and TRBJ2-7; no reliable D call. CDR1 and CDR2 (germline): SNHLY, FYNNEI. Trimming removed 7 bases at V and 0 bases at J, with 10 bases between. This CDR3 spans 13 amino acids. This CDR3 is CASKETNSYEQYF. CDR3 nucleotide sequence: TGTGCCAGCAAGGAAACAAACTCCTACGAGCAGTACTTC.

The chain has TRBV7-2 and TRBJ1-1; D uncertain. The CDR3 is 13 residues long. V lost 5 bases and J lost 0, with 7 bases in between. Germline CDR1 and CDR2: SGHTA and FQGNSA. The CDR3 region has the DNA TGTGCCAGCAGCGCATTGATGAACACTGAAGCTTTCTTT. It is translated as CASSALMNTEAFF.

This clonotype was picked up many times. This chain connects TRBV5-1 to TRBJ1-4; 7 bases are a match to TRBD1. Looked up from germline, CDR1 is SGHRS and CDR2 is YFSETQ. The CDR3 length is 13 residues. The V segment lost 4 bases and the J segment 5 bases; nucleotides outside the gene matches: 2. The CDR3 loop is CASSPGQNEKLFF. CDR3 sequence (DNA): TGCGCCAGCAGCCCGGGACAGAATGAAAAACTGTTTTTT.

This clonotype came up a few times. The rearrangement uses TRBV5-1 and TRBJ2-2; D possibly corresponds to TRBD2 (7 bases). With 0 bases removed from V and 11 bases from J, the gap between germline ends came to 17 bases. Germline CDR1 is SGHRS and CDR2 is YFSETQ. The CDR3 runs 15 residues. This CDR3 reads CASSLEGGGRSELFF. As DNA, the CDR3 is TGCGCCAGCAGCTTGGAAGGGGGGGGGCGCTCCGAGCTGTTTTTT.

This clonotype appeared a few times. This rearrangement joins TRBV5-4 to TRBJ2-7, with 8 bases aligning to TRBD1. CDR3 length: 15 amino acids. Germline V CDR1 and CDR2: SGHNT, YYREEE (reference sequence). The J segment lost 7 bases and the V segment lost 4 bases, leaving 13 bases of the junction unmatched. This chain's CDR3 is CASSHAGQVIGEQYF. CDR3 nucleotide sequence: TGTGCCAGCAGCCATGCGGGACAGGTCATTGGGGAGCAGTACTTC.

The sample holds a few counts of this clonotype. The V and J genes are TRBV14 and TRBJ1-1; D remains ambiguous. CDR3 length: 12 residues. V lost 0 bases to trimming and J lost 11 bases, with 10 bases between them. CDR1 and CDR2 from the germline V gene are SGHDN and FVKESK. For the CDR3, the DNA is TGTGCCAGCAGCCAAGATTGGGAGCGGGCTTTCTTT. This codes for CASSQDWERAFF.

The rearrangement uses TRBV7-9 and TRBJ1-2, with a weak D call TRBD1 (6 bases). V dropped 7 bases and J dropped 8 bases, with 14 bases sitting between them. The CDR3 is 12 residues long. Germline values: CDR1 SEHNR, CDR2 FQNEAQ (reference sequence). The DNA of the CDR3 is TGTGCCAGCACCGCAGGGGCTAGAGGCTACACCTTC. It specifies CASTAGARGYTF.

The V call is TRBV20-1, the J call TRBJ1-1, with D possibly being TRBD1 (5 bases). The CDR3 contains 13 residues. Germline V gene sequence: CDR1 DFQATT, CDR2 SNEGSKA (reference sequence). V was pared by 6 bases and J by 1 base, with 12 bases between. The CDR3 region is CSAPSGANTEAFF. The DNA of the CDR3 is TGCAGTGCCCCATCCGGGGCGAACACTGAAGCTTTCTTT.

The chain combines TRBV10-3 with TRBJ2-3; no firm D call. CDR3 length: 14 residues. From germline, CDR1 is ENHRY and CDR2 SYGVKD. V was pared by 7 bases and J by 3 bases, with 14 bases between. The CDR3 nucleotides read TGTGCCATCACCCGGAGACACGGGACAGATACGCAGTATTTT. Protein sequence: CAITRRHGTDTQYF.

The chain recombines TRBV9 with TRBJ2-1; the match to TRBD2 covers 13 bases. The germline V gene encodes CDR1 SGDLS and CDR2 YYNGEE. The V gene end was trimmed by 4 bases and the J gene end by 9 bases; junction bases not matched to a gene: 7. The CDR3 runs 15 residues. The CDR3 nucleotides are TGTGCCAGCAGCTATACTAGCGGGGGGGCCGTTGAGCAGTTCTTC. Its translation is CASSYTSGGAVEQFF. The full variable domain, rest sourced from reference TRBV9 and TRBJ2-1, is DSGVTQTPKHLITATGQRVTLRCSPRSGDLSVYWYQQSLDQGLQFLIQYYNGEERAKGNILERFSAQQFPDLHSELNLSSLELGDSALYFCASSYTSGGAVEQFFGPGTRLTVL.

This clonotype has at least ten counts. The rearrangement joins TRBV12-3 or TRBV12-4 to TRBJ1-6; 8 bases are shared with TRBD1. Trimming removed 5 bases from V and 11 bases from J; junction bases left unmatched: 5. There are 13 residues in the CDR3. The CDR3 spells CASSGQGFAPLHF. For the CDR3, the DNA is TGTGCCAGCAGTGGACAGGGTTTTGCACCCCTCCACTTT.

This clonotype was recorded many times. The chain uses TRBV11-2 and TRBJ1-1, with 9 bases aligning to TRBD1. The germline V gene encodes CDR1 SGHAT and CDR2 FQNNGV. Trimming removed 5 bases from V and 5 bases from J; junction bases left unmatched: 9. CDR3 length equals 15 residues. The CDR3 here is CASSPKQGARTEAFF. In nucleotides, the CDR3 is TGTGCCAGCAGCCCTAAACAGGGGGCGAGGACTGAAGCTTTCTTT.

V usage is TRBV12-3 or TRBV12-4 and J usage is TRBJ1-2; 7 nucleotides match TRBD1. V trimming: 5 bases; J trimming: 2 bases; junction bases outside the gene matches: 5. CDR3 length: 14 residues. The CDR3 DNA follows: TGTGCCAGCAGTGACGGGACAGTCAACTATGGCTACACCTTC. As protein: CASSDGTVNYGYTF.